This T cell receptor beta chain was sequenced for a study of blood T cells in healthy people across ages. Regarding the study as a whole: There were more naive CD4+ cells and higher diversity in long-lived donors than in aged donors.

Peripheral blood from each donor was collected in a volume of about 10 milliliters. A second about 7 to 12 cycle PCR used barcoded and J-beta primers. Each cDNA molecule was tagged by a template-switch adaptor with 12 random nucleotides. From the 5' RACE reads, TCRdb called clonotypes with MiXCR, one entry per CDR3 protein. The sample includes hundreds of thousands of distinct CDR3 sequences, 20% to 25% of them seen just once. There are a few counts of this clonotype. The antigen is undetermined. From germline, CDR1 is MNHNS and CDR2 SASEGT. With 6 bases clipped from V and 7 bases from J, the junction kept 11 bases outside the gene matches. The CDR3 loop spans 16 amino acids.

The sequence came from a man in his 70s in good health. V gene TRBV6-1 combines with J gene TRBJ1-6; TRBD1 agrees at 8 bases. Specimen: blood. This CDR3 is CASSPSWTGLNSPLHF. As DNA, the CDR3 is TGTGCCAGCAGCCCCTCCTGGACAGGGCTCAATTCACCCCTCCACTTT.